A selection of T cell receptor beta chains follows, all from one sample in a study of Graves' ophthalmopathy and Graves' hyperthyroidism. TCRdb re-called the multiplex PCR reads through MiXCR, storing one row per CDR3 protein. This table holds almost 750,000 distinct CDR3 sequences, roughly two fifths found once. Sample: peripheral blood. The receptor source for this set is an adult man with Graves' ophthalmopathy. Each CDR3 is given with its conserved first and last residue. Each record gives: CDR3 DNA, CDR3 protein, clone size, J gene, V gene, D gene. A D gene is named only where the DNA matches it firmly. Rows give clone size only sometimes, using once, few, many, or a class for an expanded clone.

CDR3 DNA: TGTGCCATCACCATCGGACAGGGGGCAGATACGCAGTATTTT; CDR3 protein: CAITIGQGADTQYF; clone size: -; J gene: TRBJ2-3; V gene: TRBV10-3; D gene: TRBD1
CDR3 DNA: TGTGCCAGCAGCAAACCGGGGGAGCAGTACTTC; CDR3 protein: CASSKPGEQYF; clone size: -; J gene: TRBJ2-7; V gene: TRBV7-8; D gene: -
CDR3 DNA: TGTGCCAGCAGTTTCCTAGCGGGAGGGATAACCGGGGAGCTGTTTTTT; CDR3 protein: CASSFLAGGITGELFF; clone size: few; J gene: TRBJ2-2; V gene: TRBV2; D gene: TRBD2
CDR3 DNA: TGTGCCAGCAGCCCGTGGCGGGACACCCAAGAGACCCAGTACTTC; CDR3 protein: CASSPWRDTQETQYF; clone size: few; J gene: TRBJ2-5; V gene: TRBV7-9; D gene: -
CDR3 DNA: TGTGCCAGCAGCTCAGGACAGCCAACTAATGAAAAACTGTTTTTT; CDR3 protein: CASSSGQPTNEKLFF; clone size: many; J gene: TRBJ1-4; V gene: TRBV7-9; D gene: -
CDR3 DNA: TGTGCCAGCAGCTTAAGCAGGGGTAGCTTTCGTCACGATCAGCCCCAGCATTTT; CDR3 protein: CASSLSRGSFRHDQPQHF; clone size: few; J gene: TRBJ1-5; V gene: TRBV7-8; D gene: -
CDR3 DNA: TGTGCCAGCAGGCTTAATCGGGGAAACACCATATATTTT; CDR3 protein: CASRLNRGNTIYF; clone size: -; J gene: TRBJ1-3; V gene: TRBV2; D gene: -
CDR3 DNA: TGTGCCAGCAGCTTAGAACGGGGGCCTTCCTACGAGCAGTACTTC; CDR3 protein: CASSLERGPSYEQYF; clone size: many; J gene: TRBJ2-7; V gene: TRBV11-2; D gene: -
CDR3 DNA: TGTGCCAGCAGTCCAATTGGCGGGGGCCGCCAAGAGACCCAGTACTTC; CDR3 protein: CASSPIGGGRQETQYF; clone size: -; J gene: TRBJ2-5; V gene: TRBV10-3; D gene: -
CDR3 DNA: TGTGCCACCAGCAGCTTGGGACAAACTAACTATGGCTACACCTTC; CDR3 protein: CATSSLGQTNYGYTF; clone size: -; J gene: TRBJ1-2; V gene: TRBV15; D gene: -
CDR3 DNA: TGTGCCAGCAGTCAACAGGGGACCGGGATAGATCAGCCCCAGCATTTT; CDR3 protein: CASSQQGTGIDQPQHF; clone size: few; J gene: TRBJ1-5; V gene: TRBV2; D gene: TRBD1
CDR3 DNA: TGTGCCAGCTCGAGCGGGACCTCCCAAGAGACCCAGTACTTC; CDR3 protein: CASSSGTSQETQYF; clone size: many; J gene: TRBJ2-5; V gene: TRBV6-1; D gene: TRBD2
CDR3 DNA: TGTGCCAGCAGCTTAGGACCCGGCTCCCAAGCGGAGCAGTACTTC; CDR3 protein: CASSLGPGSQAEQYF; clone size: few; J gene: TRBJ2-7; V gene: TRBV11-2; D gene: -
CDR3 DNA: TGCAGCGTTGAAGATTTCCAGGGTGGTGAAGCTTTCTTT; CDR3 protein: CSVEDFQGGEAFF; clone size: many; J gene: TRBJ1-1; V gene: TRBV29-1; D gene: -
CDR3 DNA: TGTGCCAGCGTACGAATAAGCGGCGGCTCCTACGAGCAGTACTTC; CDR3 protein: CASVRISGGSYEQYF; clone size: few; J gene: TRBJ2-7; V gene: TRBV7-2; D gene: -
CDR3 DNA: TGTGCCAGCTCACCACCCCCGGGTTGGGTCACTGAAGCTTTCTTT; CDR3 protein: CASSPPPGWVTEAFF; clone size: once; J gene: TRBJ1-1; V gene: TRBV14; D gene: -
CDR3 DNA: TGCAGTGCTAGGGAACCGGGACAGGGCTACGAGCAGTACTTC; CDR3 protein: CSAREPGQGYEQYF; clone size: few; J gene: TRBJ2-7; V gene: TRBV20-1; D gene: TRBD1
CDR3 DNA: TGCAGTGCCCGGACTAAAAGCTTGTCTGGCTACACCTTC; CDR3 protein: CSARTKSLSGYTF; clone size: few; J gene: TRBJ1-2; V gene: TRBV20-1; D gene: -
CDR3 DNA: TGTGCCAGCAGCTTAGGTACAGGGCGTTGGGAAAAACTGCTTTTT; CDR3 protein: CASSLGTGRWEKLLF; clone size: -; J gene: TRBJ1-4; V gene: TRBV7-2; D gene: -
CDR3 DNA: TGTGCCAGCAGTGACACCACCCAAGAGACCCAGTACTTC; CDR3 protein: CASSDTTQETQYF; clone size: few; J gene: TRBJ2-5; V gene: TRBV6-4; D gene: -
CDR3 DNA: TGTGCCAGCAGACCAAGGGAGTTCGGTAATTCACCCCTCCACTTT; CDR3 protein: CASRPREFGNSPLHF; clone size: many; J gene: TRBJ1-6; V gene: TRBV12-3/TRBV12-4; D gene: -
CDR3 DNA: TGTGCCAGCACCAGGGACCGAAACTCGGGTTCACCCCTCCACTTT; CDR3 protein: CASTRDRNSGSPLHF; clone size: many; J gene: TRBJ1-6; V gene: TRBV25-1; D gene: -
CDR3 DNA: TGTGCCAGCAGTAGCAGGGGATTGAGGAACACTGAAGCTTTCTTT; CDR3 protein: CASSSRGLRNTEAFF; clone size: many; J gene: TRBJ1-1; V gene: TRBV2; D gene: -
CDR3 DNA: TGTGCCACCAGTGACCCAGGGACAGGGGTTTTCTTT; CDR3 protein: CATSDPGTGVFF; clone size: once; J gene: TRBJ1-1; V gene: TRBV24-1; D gene: TRBD1
CDR3 DNA: TGTGCCAGTTCAAGTCGGGGGGCGCATGGCTACACCTTC; CDR3 protein: CASSSRGAHGYTF; clone size: many; J gene: TRBJ1-2; V gene: TRBV19; D gene: -
CDR3 DNA: TGTGCCAGCAGCTACGTTACGCCGGGTAGGCACACTGAAGCTTTCTTT; CDR3 protein: CASSYVTPGRHTEAFF; clone size: many; J gene: TRBJ1-1; V gene: TRBV7-9; D gene: -
CDR3 DNA: TGCGCCAGCAGCCAAGTGCTCCAGAGGGGGACTGAAGCTTTCTTT; CDR3 protein: CASSQVLQRGTEAFF; clone size: -; J gene: TRBJ1-1; V gene: TRBV4-1; D gene: -
CDR3 DNA: TGCAGTGCTGGAGATCCGGGCAGGGGCAATCAGCCCCAGCATTTT; CDR3 protein: CSAGDPGRGNQPQHF; clone size: -; J gene: TRBJ1-5; V gene: TRBV20-1; D gene: -
CDR3 DNA: TGTGCCACCAGTGATGAGGACAGGTACACCGGGGAGCTGTTTTTT; CDR3 protein: CATSDEDRYTGELFF; clone size: many; J gene: TRBJ2-2; V gene: TRBV24-1; D gene: TRBD1
CDR3 DNA: TGCAGTGCGGTCGCGGACGGGGGCTACGAGCAGTACTTC; CDR3 protein: CSAVADGGYEQYF; clone size: few; J gene: TRBJ2-7; V gene: TRBV20-1; D gene: -
CDR3 DNA: TGTGCCAGCAGCCCCCCCTTAGACCGAAGGCCACTCCTCGAGCAGTACTTC; CDR3 protein: CASSPPLDRRPLLEQYF; clone size: -; J gene: TRBJ2-7; V gene: TRBV7-9; D gene: -
CDR3 DNA: TGTGCCAGCAGCCAAGTAGCGGAGACCCAGTACTTC; CDR3 protein: CASSQVAETQYF; clone size: many; J gene: TRBJ2-5; V gene: TRBV14; D gene: -
CDR3 DNA: TGTGCCAGCAGCGGGGGGGGTGGAGTCGAGCAGTACTTC; CDR3 protein: CASSGGGGVEQYF; clone size: -; J gene: TRBJ2-7; V gene: TRBV7-9; D gene: TRBD2
CDR3 DNA: TGTGCCAGCAGCCCGTGGAATGGCTACGAGCAGTACTTC; CDR3 protein: CASSPWNGYEQYF; clone size: -; J gene: TRBJ2-7; V gene: TRBV25-1; D gene: -
CDR3 DNA: TGCAGTGCTAGAGATGGAAGGACAGGGTTCTATGGCTACACCTTC; CDR3 protein: CSARDGRTGFYGYTF; clone size: many; J gene: TRBJ1-2; V gene: TRBV20-1; D gene: TRBD1
CDR3 DNA: TGTGCCACCAGTGATTTGTCCTACGAGCAGTACTTC; CDR3 protein: CATSDLSYEQYF; clone size: -; J gene: TRBJ2-7; V gene: TRBV24-1; D gene: -
CDR3 DNA: TGTGTCAGCAGCTTGGAGACTAGCGGGAGAGAAGAGACCCAGTACTTC; CDR3 protein: CVSSLETSGREETQYF; clone size: -; J gene: TRBJ2-5; V gene: TRBV7-9; D gene: TRBD2
CDR3 DNA: TGCAGTGCTAGAGAACAGGGGAGGGGACAGCCCCAGCATTTT; CDR3 protein: CSAREQGRGQPQHF; clone size: many; J gene: TRBJ1-5; V gene: TRBV20-1; D gene: TRBD1
CDR3 DNA: TGTGCCAGCAGTGAAGCGTTTGGCGGCTGGTCCCAGTACTTC; CDR3 protein: CASSEAFGGWSQYF; clone size: many; J gene: TRBJ2-5; V gene: TRBV2; D gene: -
CDR3 DNA: TGTACCAGCAGTGGAGCGAGGGCGGATTGGGACTTC; CDR3 protein: CTSSGARADWDF; clone size: -; J gene: TRBJ2-7; V gene: TRBV2; D gene: -
CDR3 DNA: TGCAGTGCTAGCCCCGGGTCTAGCGGGGGAGGGACCCAGTACTTC; CDR3 protein: CSASPGSSGGGTQYF; clone size: -; J gene: TRBJ2-5; V gene: TRBV20-1; D gene: TRBD2
CDR3 DNA: TGCAGCGGGCCCTCCTACGAGCAGTACTTC; CDR3 protein: CSGPSYEQYF; clone size: -; J gene: TRBJ2-7; V gene: TRBV20-1; D gene: -